The 19 T cell receptor beta chains reported below all come from one sample, sequenced in a study of blood T cells in healthy people across ages. With a J-beta primer mix and a sample-barcoded 5' primer, a second PCR ran about 6 to 11 cycles. Each CDR3 protein gets one entry after TCRdb re-called the 5' RACE reads with MiXCR. The data show about 1 million distinct CDR3 sequences, around 45% seen once. Material: blood. Receptors originate from a woman aged 55-75 years in good health.

With regard to this clonotype: One end of the junction varies from germline; a read error may be responsible. The chain uses TRBV27 and TRBJ2-7; no definite D call. Germline CDR1 and CDR2: MNHEY and SMNVEV (reference sequence). The CDR3 length is 14 residues. CDR3: CASSYQFPSYGQYF. In nucleotides, the CDR3 is TGTGCCAGCAGTTACCAATTCCCCTCCTACGGGCAGTACTTC.

The J gene is TRBJ1-6, the V gene TRBV10-3; TRBD1 agrees at 9 bases. The CDR3 has 17 residues. Germline V gives CDR1 ENHRY, CDR2 SYGVKD. The V gene end was trimmed by 3 bases and the J gene end by 6 bases; junction bases not matched to a gene: 9. The CDR3 loop reads CAISDPGQGKGNSPLHF. The DNA of the CDR3 is TGTGCCATCAGTGATCCCGGACAGGGGAAGGGTAATTCACCCCTCCACTTT.

This clonotype was seen a few times. The chain has TRBV27 and TRBJ2-1; 10 bases map to TRBD2. Germline V gene data show CDR1 as MNHEY and CDR2 as SMNVEV (reference sequence). Trimming at V came to 6 bases and at J to 4 bases, leaving 9 bases not matched to a gene. The CDR3 is 16 amino acids. Here the CDR3 reads CASSGAGGPRYNEQFF. CDR3 in DNA: TGTGCCAGCAGCGGAGCGGGAGGGCCTCGGTACAATGAGCAGTTCTTC.

This chain links TRBV20-1 with TRBJ2-1; possibly TRBD2 for D (5 bases). V was clipped by 6 bases and J by 2 bases, with 14 bases between them. In germline, CDR1 is DFQATT, CDR2 SNEGSKA (reference sequence). This CDR3 region has 14 residues. CDR3 region: CSARSPGTYNEQFF. DNA of the CDR3: TGCAGTGCCCGATCCCCCGGGACCTACAATGAGCAGTTCTTC.

The table lists this clonotype with a few counts. This chain links TRBV29-1 with TRBJ2-3; 8 positions match TRBD2. Germline-derived CDR1 and CDR2 are SQVTM and ANQGSEA. The CDR3 extends over 14 amino acids. V trimming: 6 bases; J trimming: 0 bases; junction bases outside the gene matches: 5. The CDR3 DNA is TGCAGCGTCAGACTAGCGACAAGCACAGATACGCAGTATTTT. It codes for CSVRLATSTDTQYF.

There are many counts of this clonotype. This chain joins TRBV29-1 and TRBJ2-7, with 9 bases lining up with TRBD1. From germline, CDR1 is SQVTM and CDR2 ANQGSEA. CDR3 length equals 13 residues. V trimming: 6 bases; J trimming: 2 bases; junction bases outside the gene matches: 5. CDR3 bases: TGCAGCGTCGAGGGACAGGGTGCCTACGAGCAGTACTTC. It codes for CSVEGQGAYEQYF.

This clonotype occurred a few times. The chain links TRBV5-1 to TRBJ2-1, with no clear D. CDR3 size: 14 residues. V gave up 4 bases and J gave up 3 bases, with 11 bases separating them. Germline V CDR1 and CDR2: SGHRS, YFSETQ. CDR3 sequence reads: CASSLPAGYNEQFF. The CDR3 coding sequence is TGCGCCAGCAGCCTTCCAGCCGGCTACAATGAGCAGTTCTTC.

The chain employs TRBV30 and TRBJ1-2; no clear D. The CDR3 covers 13 residues. V shed 0 bases and J shed 8 bases, with 13 bases lying between them. Germline V gene sequence: CDR1 GTSNPN, CDR2 SVGIG (reference sequence). The CDR3 is CAWSVSAALGYTF. The CDR3 bases are TGTGCCTGGAGTGTATCAGCAGCTCTGGGCTACACCTTC.

This clonotype has ten or more counts. This chain joins TRBV9 and TRBJ2-5, with TRBD2 matching over 7 bases. V lost 4 bases to trimming and J lost 2 bases; unmatched junction nucleotides: 5. This CDR3 comprises 14 residues. The germline V gene encodes CDR1 SGDLS and CDR2 YYNGEE. The DNA for the CDR3 is TGTGCCAGCAGCCAGGGAGGGAAGCAAGAGACCCAGTACTTC. It translates to CASSQGGKQETQYF.

This clonotype has a handful of counts. The chain employs TRBV10-2 and TRBJ2-1; 8 bases align to TRBD2. From germline, CDR1 is WSHSY and CDR2 SAAADI. Unmatched junction bases numbered 19, after V lost 8 bases and J lost 10 bases. The CDR3 loop spans 16 amino acids. CDR3 loop: CASLLAGGPLNKEQFF. CDR3 DNA: TGCGCCAGCTTACTGGCGGGAGGTCCGCTAAATAAGGAGCAGTTCTTC.

The V call is TRBV30, the J call TRBJ2-7; D not resolved. V lost 8 bases and J lost 6, with 14 bases in between. CDR3 length equals 11 residues. Germline CDR1 GTSNPN, CDR2 SVGIG (reference sequence). The CDR3 spells CAGKVAFEQYF. The CDR3, as DNA: TGTGCCGGGAAGGTGGCTTTCGAGCAGTACTTC.

This clonotype appeared once. The chain joins TRBV10-3 to TRBJ1-1, with 7 bases fitting TRBD1. The germline gives CDR1 ENHRY, CDR2 SYGVKD. V lost 7 bases to trimming and J lost 0 bases; unmatched junction nucleotides: 5. This CDR3 is built from 14 residues. The CDR3: CAINRQGLNTEAFF. CDR3 sequence (DNA): TGTGCCATCAACCGACAGGGTTTGAACACTGAAGCTTTCTTT.

As to this clonotype: A much larger clonotype is one base distant, so this may be a read error. The chain combines TRBV29-1 with TRBJ2-7; D possibly corresponds to TRBD2 (6 bases). Trimming stripped 6 bases from V and 6 bases from J, with 21 bases between. The CDR3 covers 14 residues. CDR1 and CDR2 from the germline V gene are SQVTM and ANQGSEA. The CDR3 protein is CSVLFRGDWVEQYF. CDR3 bases: TGCAGCGTCCTTTTTCGCGGGGATTGGGTCGAGCAGTACTTC.

This sequence joins TRBV6-5 and TRBJ2-5; D perhaps matches TRBD1 (6 bases). Trimming removed 2 bases from V and 11 bases from J, with 18 bases in between. There are 14 residues in the CDR3. Germline values: CDR1 MNHEY, CDR2 SVGAGI. CDR3 in amino acids: CASSYDWDTNEQYF. CDR3 nucleotide sequence: TGTGCCAGCAGTTACGACTGGGACACCAATGAGCAGTACTTC.

The table lists this clonotype with a few counts. V and J are TRBV28 and TRBJ2-1; D is uncertain. CDR1 and CDR2 from the germline V gene are MDHEN and SYDVKM. This CDR3 contains 12 residues. The ends were cut back, 3 bases at V and 7 bases at J, with 7 bases in the middle. The CDR3 DNA is TGTGCCAGCAGTTTGACGACAAATGAGCAGTTCTTC. Its translation is CASSLTTNEQFF.

This clonotype has just a few counts. The rearrangement links TRBV28 to TRBJ2-3; D uncertain. The CDR3 spans 16 residues. V gave up 5 bases and J gave up 1 base, with 16 bases separating them. The germline CDR1 and CDR2 sequences are MDHEN and SYDVKM. CDR3 region: CASSPRPAQRTDTQYF. CDR3 nucleotide sequence: TGTGCCAGCAGTCCTCGGCCAGCGCAACGCACAGATACGCAGTATTTT.

The V gene is TRBV5-1, the J gene TRBJ2-1; D not certain. Trimming left V 1 base short and J 8 bases short, with 10 bases between. The CDR3 length is 13 residues. From germline, CDR1 is SGHRS and CDR2 YFSETQ. CDR3 nucleotides: TGCGCCAGCAGCTTGTCAGCTACCCATGAGCAGTTCTTC. Translating gives CASSLSATHEQFF.

In this sample, this clonotype turned up a few times. CDR3 amino acids: CASSNVRTDKVEQYF. In DNA, the CDR3 is TGTGCCAGCAGCAACGTGAGGACGGATAAGGTTGAGCAGTACTTC. This chain joins TRBV21-1 and TRBJ2-4. TRBV21-1 constitutes a pseudogene. This CDR3 comprises 15 residues.

The J gene is TRBJ1-2, the V gene TRBV5-1, with a tentative D call TRBD1 (5 bases). V dropped 1 base and J dropped 8 bases, with 15 bases sitting between them. The CDR3 sequence is 14 residues long. Germline CDR1 and CDR2: SGHRS and YFSETQ. The CDR3 here is CASSLTRGADGYTF. CDR3 in DNA: TGCGCCAGCAGCTTGACGAGGGGTGCGGACGGCTACACCTTC.